This T cell receptor (beta chain) was captured by sequencing in a study of CD8+CD57+ T cells in acquired aplastic anemia. CDR3 length: 15 amino acids. V was pared by 2 bases and J by 4 bases, with 12 bases between. CDR1 and CDR2 from the germline V gene are SGHTA and FQGTGA. Genomic DNA was employed as the template in profiling TCR beta VDJ and CDR3. MiXCR was run by TCRdb on the reads, yielding one entry per CDR3 protein. The sample lists under 250,000 distinct CDR3 sequences, 45% to 50% occurring once. Patients selected for sequencing had displayed CD8+CD57+ cell expansion by flow cytometry. This sequence joins TRBV7-3 and TRBJ2-1; D perhaps matches TRBD1 (6 bases). Sequenced material: sorted CD4+, CD8+, or CD8+CD57+ T cells (not recorded which) from PBMCs. This clonotype was obtained from a human donor with aplastic anemia. CDR3 protein: CASSLFEGEYNEQFF. In DNA form, the CDR3 reads TGTGCCAGCAGCTTATTCGAGGGGGAGTACAATGAGCAGTTCTTC.